These T cell receptor beta chains were read from a single sample in a study of early T cells in non-severe SARS-CoV-2 infection. TCRdb independently ran MiXCR on the 5' RACE reads; one entry per CDR3 protein. Found here are fewer than 110,000 distinct CDR3 sequences, around 10% of them singletons; the top ten hold 6.5% to 8%. Sequencing was performed on whole blood. Receptors were obtained from an adult who was a healthcare worker with PCR-confirmed SARS-CoV-2 infection or an uninfected control (not recorded which). The CDR3 runs from the conserved cysteine through the conserved F or W. The order of the fields is D gene, clone size, J gene, V gene, CDR3 protein, CDR3 DNA. A D gene is named only where the DNA matches it firmly. Clone size is shown for a subset of rows, as once, few, many or a class of expanded clone.

.,few,TRBJ2-5,TRBV5-1,CASSLDGGQETQYF,TGCGCCAGCAGCTTGGATGGGGGGCAAGAGACCCAGTACTTC
.,few,TRBJ2-7,TRBV3-1,CASSQAPVHEQYF,TGTGCCAGCAGCCAAGCTCCGGTCCACGAGCAGTACTTC
.,many,TRBJ1-4,TRBV28,CASSLATGPTNEKLFF,TGTGCCAGCAGTTTGGCAACTGGGCCAACTAATGAAAAACTGTTTTTT
.,many,TRBJ1-2,TRBV7-9,CASSPRTVYGYTF,TGTGCCAGCAGCCCCCGGACGGTCTATGGCTACACCTTC
.,.,TRBJ1-4,TRBV10-1,CASSGDREKLFF,TGCGCCAGCAGTGGGGACCGGGAAAAACTGTTTTTT
.,.,TRBJ1-1,TRBV28,CASGAVVRGTEAFF,TGTGCCAGCGGAGCAGTCGTCCGAGGCACTGAAGCTTTCTTT
.,many,TRBJ1-2,TRBV4-3,CASSQDRGRGYTF,TGCGCCAGCAGCCAAGACAGGGGTAGGGGCTACACCTTC
TRBD1,.,TRBJ1-6,TRBV6-5,CASRRQGSPLHF,TGTGCCAGCAGGCGACAGGGTTCACCCCTCCACTTT
.,many,TRBJ1-1,TRBV12-3/TRBV12-4,CASSPGGVLLGTEAFF,TGTGCCAGCAGTCCGGGAGGGGTACTCTTGGGGACTGAAGCTTTCTTT
.,.,TRBJ1-2,TRBV30,CAWTRLGANGYTF,TGTGCCTGGACCCGGCTTGGGGCGAATGGCTACACCTTC
TRBD1,many,TRBJ2-1,TRBV10-2,CASSESSGQLGRSRNEQFF,TGCGCCAGCAGTGAGTCTTCGGGACAGCTAGGTCGGTCACGTAATGAGCAGTTCTTC
TRBD2,.,TRBJ2-2,TRBV7-3,CASSPLAGQTGELFF,TGTGCCAGCAGCCCTCTAGCGGGTCAGACCGGGGAGCTGTTTTTT
.,.,TRBJ1-2,TRBV2,CASSFRADFLYGYTF,TGTGCCAGCAGTTTTCGGGCCGATTTTCTTTATGGCTACACCTTC
.,few,TRBJ2-7,TRBV12-3/TRBV12-4,CASSFTLAGGEQYF,TGTGCCAGCAGTTTTACGCTAGCTGGTGGGGAGCAGTACTTC
.,few,TRBJ2-7,TRBV20-1,CSARGGGISYEQYF,TGCAGTGCTAGGGGAGGCGGGATAAGCTACGAGCAGTACTTC
.,few,TRBJ2-7,TRBV10-3,CAISRGYEQYF,TGTGCCATCAGTAGAGGGTACGAGCAGTACTTC
TRBD1,many,TRBJ1-6,TRBV10-3,CAISESGQVHSPLHF,TGTGCCATCAGTGAGTCGGGACAGGTCCATTCACCCCTCCACTTT
.,few,TRBJ2-5,TRBV2,CASTQDPAGETQYF,TGTGCCAGCACCCAGGACCCGGCCGGCGAGACCCAGTACTTC
.,.,TRBJ1-4,TRBV20-1,CSASKGLTNEKLFF,TGCAGTGCTTCGAAAGGGTTAACTAATGAAAAACTGTTTTTT
.,few,TRBJ2-3,TRBV24-1,CATSDTGRGDTQYF,TGTGCCACCAGTGATACGGGACGGGGAGATACGCAGTATTTT
TRBD2,many,TRBJ2-7,TRBV9,CASSPSGAAYEQYF,TGTGCCAGCAGCCCGAGCGGGGCAGCTTACGAGCAGTACTTC
TRBD2,few,TRBJ2-5,TRBV7-2,CASSLRASGSRETQYF,TGTGCCAGCAGCTTAAGAGCTAGCGGGAGTAGAGAGACCCAGTACTTC
.,many,TRBJ1-1,TRBV7-9,CASSHEAFF,TGTGCCAGCAGCCATGAAGCTTTCTTT
TRBD2,.,TRBJ2-5,TRBV11-2,CASSEYGGRFETQYF,TGTGCCAGCAGCGAGTACGGCGGGAGATTTGAGACCCAGTACTTC
.,many,TRBJ1-1,TRBV18,CASSPLSTEAFF,TGTGCCAGCTCACCCCTCTCCACTGAAGCTTTCTTT
TRBD2,few,TRBJ2-1,TRBV12-3/TRBV12-4,CASSPARAGGPNEQFF,TGTGCCAGCAGTCCGGCGAGGGCGGGAGGGCCGAATGAGCAGTTCTTC
.,.,TRBJ1-2,TRBV30,CAWSAGIGGYTF,TGTGCCTGGAGCGCAGGGATTGGGGGCTACACCTTC
TRBD1,.,TRBJ1-1,TRBV6-5,CASSRGRDSEAFF,TGTGCCAGCAGCAGGGGCCGGGACAGTGAAGCTTTCTTT
.,.,TRBJ1-2,TRBV20-1,CSAKETGRRSYGYTF,TGCAGTGCTAAAGAAACGGGTCGGCGGAGCTATGGCTACACCTTC
.,many,TRBJ2-3,TRBV7-2,CASSLRDGDTQYF,TGTGCCAGCAGCCTCAGGGACGGAGATACGCAGTATTTT
TRBD1,.,TRBJ1-5,TRBV19,CASNTSPGQVLGGQPQHF,TGTGCCAGTAACACCTCTCCGGGACAGGTCTTGGGTGGTCAGCCCCAGCATTTT
TRBD1,.,TRBJ2-5,TRBV5-6,CASSLGGTELRETQYF,TGTGCCAGCAGCTTGGGAGGGACAGAACTGAGGGAGACCCAGTACTTC
.,few,TRBJ1-1,TRBV5-1,CASSLVGEDTEAFF,TGCGCCAGCAGCTTGGTAGGGGAGGACACTGAAGCTTTCTTT
.,.,TRBJ2-3,TRBV11-2,CASSLGRADTQYF,TGTGCCAGCAGCTTAGGGAGGGCAGATACGCAGTATTTT
.,.,TRBJ1-1,TRBV20-1,CSVKYTEAFF,TGCAGTGTTAAGTACACTGAAGCTTTCTTT
TRBD1,.,TRBJ1-5,TRBV7-8,CASSLFGTGSSQPQHF,TGTGCCAGCAGCTTATTTGGGACAGGGTCTAGTCAGCCCCAGCATTTT
TRBD1,many,TRBJ2-7,TRBV20-1,CSAYPRQGALKEQYF,TGCAGTGCGTATCCTAGACAGGGGGCATTAAAAGAGCAGTACTTC
.,.,TRBJ2-1,TRBV14,CASSQASFSEQFF,TGTGCCAGCAGCCAAGCTAGCTTCAGTGAGCAGTTCTTC
.,few,TRBJ2-3,TRBV4-1,CASSQGGLGSADTQYF,TGCGCCAGCAGCCAAGGCGGGCTAGGAAGTGCAGATACGCAGTATTTT
.,few,TRBJ1-5,TRBV6-2/TRBV6-3,CASSWAGSNQPQHF,TGTGCCAGCAGTTGGGCGGGGAGCAATCAGCCCCAGCATTTT
TRBD2,many,TRBJ2-5,TRBV28,CASSLPPTGTSGNETQYF,TGTGCCAGCAGTTTACCCCCCACCGGGACTAGCGGGAATGAGACCCAGTACTTC
TRBD1,many,TRBJ2-3,TRBV28,CASSRNRGTSTDTQYF,TGTGCCAGCAGCCGTAACAGGGGAACGTCGACAGATACGCAGTATTTT
.,many,TRBJ2-7,TRBV10-3,CAISGNSYEQYF,TGTGCCATTAGCGGAAATTCCTACGAGCAGTACTTC
TRBD1,.,TRBJ1-4,TRBV6-6,CASSRTGSGGNEKLFF,TGTGCCAGCAGTCGCACCGGGTCAGGGGGTAATGAAAAACTGTTTTTT
.,.,TRBJ2-1,TRBV2,CASSEVGGNYNEQFF,TGTGCCAGCAGTGAGGTGGGCGGCAACTACAATGAGCAGTTCTTC
TRBD1,few,TRBJ2-7,TRBV28,CASSQWGNWTGLDLAEQYF,TGTGCCAGCAGCCAATGGGGAAATTGGACAGGGCTGGATCTAGCCGAGCAGTACTTC
.,many,TRBJ1-2,TRBV15,CATSPAKLYYGYTF,TGTGCCACCAGCCCCGCAAAACTGTACTATGGCTACACCTTC
.,few,TRBJ2-1,TRBV29-1,CSARQERNNEQFF,TGCAGCGCTAGACAGGAGAGGAACAATGAGCAGTTCTTC
.,.,TRBJ1-1,TRBV28,CASSFVDTEAFF,TGTGCCAGCAGTTTCGTTGACACTGAAGCTTTCTTT
.,few,TRBJ2-2,TRBV6-4,CASSSAGTGELFF,TGTGCCAGCAGCTCCGCGGGTACCGGGGAGCTGTTTTTT
TRBD2,few,TRBJ2-7,TRBV19,CASSPPTGLAYYEQYF,TGTGCCAGTAGTCCACCCACGGGACTAGCGTACTACGAGCAGTACTTC
TRBD2,few,TRBJ2-1,TRBV7-8,CASSYPPPGQGTSGRANEQFF,TGTGCCAGCAGCTACCCCCCCCCGGGACAGGGGACTAGCGGGAGGGCCAACGAGCAGTTCTTC
.,.,TRBJ1-4,TRBV13,CASSSLDSNEKLFF,TGTGCCAGCAGCTCCTTGGACAGCAATGAAAAACTGTTTTTT
.,.,TRBJ2-5,TRBV5-6,CASSLRRQTQETQYF,TGTGCCAGCAGCTTGCGGCGACAGACTCAAGAGACCCAGTACTTC